These T cell receptor beta chains were read from a single sample in a study of long-term antiretroviral therapy in people with HIV. Some clones are missing from TCRdb's copy, which holds only in-frame ones; the method was immunoSEQ multiplex PCR. The repertoire consists of 15,000 to 20,000 clones, with almost 80% occurring once and the leading ten covering 10% to 11%. The specimen comprised unsorted PBMCs, sampled 2.3 years after starting antiretroviral therapy. These receptors came from a woman in her forties with HIV. Both conserved end residues are part of each CDR3. The D gene is left open where the match is weak. Clone size is given for some rows only: seen once, a few or many times, or a class if the clone is expanded.

TRBV6-6	-	-	TRBJ1-2	TGTGCCAGCAGTTATGGTGGCGGGGATGGCTACACCTTC	CASSYGGGDGYTF
TRBV25-1	-	-	TRBJ2-7	TGTGCCAGCAGTGAATTAGGTCGAGGGCGCGCCTTCCATCAGCAGTACTTC	CASSELGRGRAFHQQYF
TRBV7-8	-	-	TRBJ1-1	TGTGCCAGCAGCTTAGTCGAAGGTGGCACTGAAGCTTTCTTT	CASSLVEGGTEAFF
TRBV4-2	-	TRBD1	TRBJ1-4	TGTGCCAGCAGCCAAGAATCCCCGGGACAGGGGGCCGAAAAACTGTTTTTT	CASSQESPGQGAEKLFF
TRBV5-1	-	-	TRBJ1-2	TGCGCCAGCGGAGACCGGGATCCAGTCTATGGCTACACCTTC	CASGDRDPVYGYTF
TRBV7-9	-	TRBD2	TRBJ2-3	TGTGCCAGCAGCCTAGCGGGGGGAGTGACAGATACGCAGTATTTT	CASSLAGGVTDTQYF
TRBV18	once	-	TRBJ1-5	TGTGCCAGCTCACCAAAGGGGCAGCCCCAGCATTTT	CASSPKGQPQHF
TRBV6-1	-	TRBD1	TRBJ1-1	TGTGCCAGCAGCCGGGACAGGGGGAGAGAGAATGAAGCTTTCTTT	CASSRDRGRENEAFF
TRBV7-9	-	TRBD2	TRBJ2-3	TGTGCCAGCAATTTAGGGGCAGCGGGAAAAGATACGCAGTATTTT	CASNLGAAGKDTQYF
TRBV10-1	-	-	TRBJ1-2	TGCGCCAGCAGCCAGGACAGCCCCTATGGCTACACCTTC	CASSQDSPYGYTF